These 28 T cell receptor beta chains share one sample of origin, sequenced in a study of blood T cell repertoires in COVID-19. Method: immunoSEQ multiplex PCR; TCRdb's copy keeps in-frame clones and lacks some. This sample has about 200,000 clones, with 84% found just once. The sequencing input was PBMCs or T cells enriched from blood (not recorded which). These receptors were collected from a man aged 35-49 years who had recovered from COVID-19.

The chain recombines TRBV19 with TRBJ1-2; D is ambiguous. Germline CDR1 reads LNHDA; CDR2 reads SQIVND (reference sequence). CDR3 length equals 12 residues. The V gene lost 5 bases and the J gene lost 10 bases, with 14 bases spanning the gap. Here the CDR3 DNA reads TGTGCCAGTAGTTGGACTGGCGGGATCTACACCTTC. This sequence encodes CASSWTGGIYTF.

This clone showed up just once. The genes are TRBV5-4 and TRBJ2-7, with 10 bases that match TRBD2. CDR1 and CDR2 from the germline V gene are SGHNT and YYREEE (reference sequence). V lost 4 bases and J lost 2; bases outside the gene matches: 6. The CDR3 is 15 residues long. The DNA for the CDR3 is TGTGCCAGCAGCCCTCCGGGACTAGCGACCTACGAGCAGTACTTC. It is translated as CASSPPGLATYEQYF.

In the case of this clone: Mismatch with germline at one junction end may stem from a read error. The rearrangement links TRBV3-1 (or the pseudogene TRBV3-2) to TRBJ1-2, with 9 bases identical to TRBD1. From germline, CDR1 is LGHDT and CDR2 YNNKEL (reference sequence). This CDR3 spans 14 amino acids. The CDR3 DNA follows: TGTGCCAGCAGCGGTCCGGGACAGGGTAGGGATATCGCCTTC. This sequence encodes CASSGPGQGRDIAF.

The rearrangement uses TRBV19 and TRBJ2-5, with a weak D call TRBD2 (6 bases). Trimming took 6 bases from V and 0 from J, leaving 20 bases between them. From germline, CDR1 is LNHDA and CDR2 SQIVND (reference sequence). The CDR3 contains 17 residues. The CDR3: CASSGRRSGSYQETQYF. The CDR3, as DNA: TGTGCCAGTAGCGGCAGACGTAGCGGATCGTACCAAGAGACCCAGTACTTC.

The rearrangement uses TRBV19 and TRBJ2-1; tentatively, D is TRBD1 (6 bases). V was cut by 7 bases and J by 4 bases, with 14 bases left in between. This CDR3 has 14 residues. Germline CDR1 LNHDA, CDR2 SQIVND (reference sequence). CDR3 amino acids: CASIPTGKYNEQFF. CDR3 DNA sequence: TGTGCCAGTATCCCTACAGGGAAATACAATGAGCAGTTCTTC.

The chain employs TRBV7-6 and TRBJ2-6, with a possible D match to TRBD2 (6 bases). CDR1 SGHVS and CDR2 FNYEAQ come from the germline V gene. The CDR3 is made up of 20 amino acids. Trimming took off 0 bases at V and 0 bases at J, with 18 bases between the two ends. The chain's CDR3 is CASSLASSGVPFSGANVLTF. Written as DNA, the CDR3 is TGTGCCAGCAGCTTAGCATCATCGGGAGTGCCCTTCTCTGGGGCCAACGTCCTGACTTTC.

The rearrangement uses TRBV5-4 and TRBJ2-5; 8 nucleotides align to TRBD2. Germline loops: CDR1 SGHNT, CDR2 YYREEE (reference sequence). The V segment lost 1 base and the J segment 4 bases; nucleotides outside the gene matches: 3. CDR3 length: 14 amino acids. CDR3 nucleotide sequence: TGTGCCAGCAGCTTGAGCGGGGGACGAGAGACCCAGTACTTC. Encoded protein: CASSLSGGRETQYF.

This clone showed up just once. The rearrangement joins TRBV28 to TRBJ1-5, with 7 bases that match TRBD1. The CDR3 totals 13 residues. From germline, CDR1 is MDHEN and CDR2 SYDVKM. The junction had 8 bases not matched to a gene; V was cut back by 5 bases and J by 10 bases. CDR3 coding DNA: TGTGCCAGCAGTGCCGGGACAGCTCGCCCCCAGCATTTT. Its translation is CASSAGTARPQHF.

J is TRBJ1-2 and V is TRBV7-6; D is unresolved. V lost 1 base and J 4 bases, leaving 16 bases between the germline ends. The CDR3 sequence is 16 residues long. Germline CDR1 reads SGHVS; CDR2 reads FNYEAQ. In DNA form, the CDR3 reads TGTGCCAGCAGCTTAGGGATGTCATCGGGGTTCTATGGCTACACCTTC. Translated: CASSLGMSSGFYGYTF.

V usage is TRBV2 and J usage is TRBJ2-7, with D perhaps matching TRBD1 (5 bases). From germline, CDR1 is SNHLY and CDR2 FYNNEI. V dropped 7 bases and J dropped 1 base, with 14 bases sitting between them. CDR3 length: 14 residues. The CDR3 DNA reads as TGTGCCAGCACCCTACAGGCGGTTTCCTACGAGCAGTACTTC. Translated, it gives CASTLQAVSYEQYF.

This CDR3 is CASSPRDGGTTGYTF. CDR3 in DNA: TGTGCCAGCAGCCCCCGGGACGGGGGAACTACTGGCTACACCTTC. This sequence joins TRBV5-4 and TRBJ1-2; perhaps TRBD1 as D (5 bases). The CDR3 length is 15 residues. V lost 4 bases and J lost 7, with 20 bases in between. Germline loops: CDR1 SGHNT, CDR2 YYREEE (reference sequence).

This sequence joins TRBV5-1 and TRBJ1-1, with TRBD1 matching over 7 bases. This CDR3 region has 14 residues. Per the germline V gene, CDR1 is SGHRS and CDR2 is YFSETQ. The J segment lost 3 bases and the V segment lost 0 bases, leaving 2 bases of the junction unmatched. CDR3 nucleotide sequence: TGCGCCAGCAGCTTGGAGGGACAGTACACTGAAGCTTTCTTT. Protein sequence: CASSLEGQYTEAFF.

The chain recombines TRBV7-3 with TRBJ2-2; possibly TRBD2 for D (6 bases). Trimming took off 5 bases at V and 7 bases at J, with 8 bases between the two ends. This CDR3 comprises 12 residues. CDR1 is SGHTA and CDR2 is FQGTGA in the germline V gene. The CDR3 protein is CASSPAGGELFF. The CDR3 coding sequence is TGTGCCAGCAGCCCAGCGGGCGGGGAGCTGTTTTTT.

The V call is TRBV4-2, the J call TRBJ2-1; weak D call: TRBD2 (5 bases). Germline CDR1 reads LGHNA; CDR2 reads YNFKEQ. Trimming took 4 bases from V and 5 from J, leaving 18 bases between them. The CDR3 extends over 16 amino acids. CDR3 DNA: TGTGCCAGCAGCCGCTCCACTAGTACCCCTCACAATGAGCAGTTCTTC. Protein sequence: CASSRSTSTPHNEQFF.

V is TRBV4-1 and J is TRBJ2-7; weak D call: TRBD2 (5 bases). CDR1 is MGHRA and CDR2 is YSYEKL in the germline V gene. The CDR3 has 12 amino acids. The V end was cut by 1 base, the J end by 13 bases, with 14 bases between. The CDR3 spells CASSQVPGIRYF. The DNA for the CDR3 is TGCGCCAGCAGCCAAGTACCGGGGATTAGATACTTC.

This sequence joins TRBV2 and TRBJ2-3, with D hard to call. Per germline, CDR1 SNHLY and CDR2 FYNNEI. Trimming took off 5 bases at V and 3 bases at J, with 6 bases between the two ends. The CDR3 loop spans 12 amino acids. This CDR3 is CASSRVTDTQYF. CDR3 bases: TGTGCCAGCAGTCGTGTAACAGATACGCAGTATTTT.

This chain connects TRBV27 to TRBJ1-6, with 11 bases aligning to TRBD1. The CDR3 runs 15 residues. Germline V lookup: CDR1 MNHEY, CDR2 SMNVEV (reference sequence). J was trimmed by 9 bases and V by 4 bases; bases with no gene match: 5. CDR3 in amino acids: CASSSRDRGSSPLHF. CDR3 in DNA: TGTGCCAGCAGTTCCCGGGACAGGGGGAGTTCACCCCTCCACTTT.

The chain has TRBV19 and TRBJ2-7; a weak D match, TRBD1 (6 bases). Trimming took off 9 bases at V and 3 bases at J, with 12 bases between the two ends. The germline CDR1 and CDR2 sequences are LNHDA and SQIVND (reference sequence). The length of the CDR3 is 12 residues. CDR3 amino acids: CASQDRNYEQYF. CDR3 DNA sequence: TGTGCCAGCCAGGACAGAAACTACGAGCAGTACTTC.

The chain is built from TRBV4-1 and TRBJ2-1, with 7 bases that match TRBD2. V was pared by 0 bases and J by 11 bases, with 7 bases of the junction left unmatched. Germline values: CDR1 MGHRA, CDR2 YSYEKL. The CDR3 length is 14 residues. CDR3 nucleotides: TGCGCCAGCAGCCAAGAAGGGCGCGGGGGTCAGCAGTTCTTC. This sequence encodes CASSQEGRGGQQFF.

The chain couples TRBV28 to TRBJ1-1; D is uncertain. There are 12 residues in the CDR3. CDR1 is MDHEN and CDR2 is SYDVKM in the germline V gene. V was cut by 5 bases and J by 3 bases, with 7 bases left in between. CDR3 coding DNA: TGTGCCAGCAGTCCTATATACACTGAAGCTTTCTTT. This translates into CASSPIYTEAFF.

This clone was observed a handful of times. V gene TRBV18 combines with J gene TRBJ2-6; 8 positions match TRBD1. The germline gives CDR1 KGHSH, CDR2 LQKENI. The CDR3 consists of 16 residues. Trimming removed 6 bases from V and 0 bases from J; junction bases left unmatched: 4. This CDR3 is CASSGQAVSGANVLTF. The CDR3 bases are TGTGCCAGCTCGGGACAGGCGGTCTCTGGGGCCAACGTCCTGACTTTC.

The chain links TRBV5-6 to TRBJ2-7; the match to TRBD1 covers 8 bases. J lost 6 bases, V lost 4 bases, and 9 bases had no gene match. Germline CDR1 and CDR2: SGHDT and YYEEEE. The CDR3 covers 14 residues. The CDR3 DNA sequence: TGTGCCAGCAGCCTAGGACAGGGTCCTCTCGAGCAGTACTTC. As protein: CASSLGQGPLEQYF.

The rearrangement links TRBV7-3 to TRBJ2-1; D is possibly TRBD1 (5 bases). Germline CDR1 SGHTA, CDR2 FQGTGA. V lost 3 bases and J 0 bases, leaving 9 bases between the germline ends. The length of the CDR3 is 15 residues. The CDR3 reads CASSFDSLSYNEQFF. CDR3 bases: TGTGCCAGCAGCTTCGACAGCCTCTCCTACAATGAGCAGTTCTTC. The complete variable domain, with remaining parts taken from reference TRBV7-3 and TRBJ2-1, reads GAGVSQTPSNKVTEKGKYVELRCDPISGHTALYWYRQSLGQGPEFLIYFQGTGAADDSGLPNDRFFAVRPEGSVSTLKIQRTERGDSAVYLCASSFDSLSYNEQFFGPGTRLTVL.

This clone was seen only once. The chain joins TRBV27 to TRBJ2-3, with 7 bases fitting TRBD2. The length of the CDR3 is 16 residues. Germline trimming cut 5 bases from V and 2 bases from J; bases unmatched to any gene: 10. From germline, CDR1 is MNHEY and CDR2 SMNVEV (reference sequence). Here the CDR3 reads CASSTGGRDFTDTQYF. CDR3 coding DNA: TGTGCCAGCAGTACGGGGGGACGGGACTTCACAGATACGCAGTATTTT.

This chain uses TRBV5-4 with TRBJ1-1; weak D call: TRBD1 (5 bases). The CDR3 length is 15 residues. V dropped 3 bases and J dropped 3 bases, with 15 bases sitting between them. Germline CDR1 SGHNT, CDR2 YYREEE (reference sequence). CDR3 nucleotide sequence: TGTGCCAGCAGCTCCCGGACACCGGATCACACTGAAGCTTTCTTT. Residues: CASSSRTPDHTEAFF.

The chain links TRBV18 to TRBJ1-2; TRBD1 is a possible D gene (6 bases). The V gene lost 3 bases and the J gene lost 8 bases, with 16 bases spanning the gap. Per the germline V gene, CDR1 is KGHSH and CDR2 is LQKENI. The CDR3 runs 14 residues. The CDR3 spells CASSPIKGGPGYTF. The CDR3 region has the DNA TGTGCCAGCTCACCGATTAAGGGGGGGCCAGGCTACACCTTC. Drawing the rest from reference TRBV18 and TRBJ1-2, the complete variable domain is NAGVMQNPRHLVRRRGQEARLRCSPMKGHSHVYWYRQLPEEGLKFMVYLQKENIIDESGMPKERFSAEFPKEGPSILRIQQVVRGDSAAYFCASSPIKGGPGYTFGSGTRLTVV.

The genes are TRBV4-2 and TRBJ2-7, with 7 bases matching TRBD1. V gave up 0 bases and J gave up 2 bases; unmatched junction bases: 10. The CDR3 totals 17 residues. From germline, CDR1 is LGHNA and CDR2 YNFKEQ. Written as DNA, the CDR3 is TGTGCCAGCAGCCAAGATACCCCAGGGGGTGGGGCCTACGAGCAGTACTTC. Amino acid sequence: CASSQDTPGGGAYEQYF.

The V call is TRBV5-1, the J call TRBJ1-2; 9 positions agree with TRBD1. Germline-derived CDR1 and CDR2 are SGHRS and YFSETQ. J lost 5 bases, V lost 3 bases, and 5 bases had no gene match. This CDR3 comprises 14 residues. This CDR3 reads CASSWDRVGYGYTF. DNA for the CDR3: TGCGCCAGCAGCTGGGACAGGGTTGGGTATGGCTACACCTTC.